This T cell receptor beta chain is from a study of CXCR3 chemokines and chemotherapy response in bladder cancer. The CDR3 has 17 amino acids. Trimming shortened V by 0 bases and J by 0 bases, and 9 bases separated the two germline ends. Germline-derived CDR1 and CDR2 are SEHNR and FQNEAQ (reference sequence). Sample share makes this clonotype medium-sized. TCRdb re-derived calls from the PCR reads in MiXCR, one entry per CDR3 protein. Of 8,100 or so distinct CDR3 sequences in the sample, over 9.5% were seen once. Sampling took place from a patient whose treatment included neoadjuvant chemotherapy. This chain joins TRBV7-9 and TRBJ1-6, with a weak D call TRBD1 (6 bases). The clonotype originates from a human donor with bladder cancer that responded to neoadjuvant chemotherapy. CDR3 protein: CASSLATGSSYNSPLHF. The CDR3 region has the DNA TGTGCCAGCAGCTTAGCTACAGGGAGCTCCTATAATTCACCCCTCCACTTT.